This TCR beta chain was found in a study of blood T cell repertoires in COVID-19. As for the study in general: Italy, Spain and the United States were the sources of the convalescent and acute COVID-19 samples. The cDNA or gDNA used as material had been derived from T cells, B-cell-depleted T cells, or PBMCs.

This CDR3 is built from 14 residues. V dropped 0 bases and J dropped 2 bases, with 7 bases sitting between them. The germline CDR1 and CDR2 sequences are LGHDT and YNNKEL (reference sequence). Source study methods: Estimation of nucleated cell counts relied on the amplification of reference gene primers. The assay was immunoSEQ multiplex PCR, and TCRdb's table has in-frame clones only and misses some. V and J calls and clone size follow that table, whereas D and trimming were derived from the DNA. Among roughly 100,000 clones, about 87% were seen once, and the ten largest hold 3%. The material sequenced was peripheral blood. This sequence was found in a man aged 50-60 years with active or convalescent COVID-19. The V gene is TRBV3-1 (or the pseudogene TRBV3-2), the J gene TRBJ2-5; D is undetermined. CDR3 nucleotides: TGTGCCAGCAGCCAAGACACTACGCAAGAGACCCAGTACTTC. This sequence encodes CASSQDTTQETQYF.